This is a list of T cell receptor beta chains from one sample in a study of cytomegalovirus exposure and HLA in healthy donors. The table came from immunoSEQ multiplex PCR; TCRdb's copy has only in-frame clones and leaves some out. Of about 70,000 clones listed, 70% to 75% are singletons. The specimen was PBMCs. The origin of the receptors is a human donor in good health. Each CDR3 is given with its conserved first and last residue. The order of the fields is J gene, V gene, clone size, D gene, CDR3 DNA, CDR3 protein. D genes are given only for firm matches. Rows may omit the clone size; those that give it use once, few, many or a size class.

TRBJ2-1 TRBV11-2 once . TGTGCCAGCAGCTTAAACCCGGGACAAAATGAGCAGTTCTTC CASSLNPGQNEQFF
TRBJ1-3 TRBV7-9 . . TGTGCCAGCAGGGAGGCAGCGAGCTCTGGAAACACCATATATTTT CASREAASSGNTIYF
TRBJ1-1 TRBV6-4 . TRBD1 TGTGCCAGCAGTGCCTCCGGGACAGGAGGGACTGAAGCTTTCTTT CASSASGTGGTEAFF
TRBJ1-1 TRBV7-3 . TRBD1 TGTGCCAGCAGCTTGGACCGACAGGGGGGAGCTTTCTTT CASSLDRQGGAFF
TRBJ2-5 TRBV5-1 . TRBD1 TGCGCCAGCAGCTTGGGGACAGGGGAAGAGACCCAGTACTTC CASSLGTGEETQYF
TRBJ1-5 TRBV28 . . TGTGCCAGCAGTTTAGGCCAGTATAGCAATCAGCCCCAGCATTTT CASSLGQYSNQPQHF
TRBJ2-5 TRBV5-1 . . TGCGCCAGCAGCTTGCGGAGCTCCAACCAAGAGACCCAGTACTTC CASSLRSSNQETQYF
TRBJ2-7 TRBV28 few . TGTGCCAGCAGTCCACACCGGGATGCCGCCTACGAGCAGTACTTC CASSPHRDAAYEQYF
TRBJ2-3 TRBV10-3 . TRBD2 TGTGCCATCAGTTTGACTAGCGGGACGAAGACAGATACGCAGTATTTT CAISLTSGTKTDTQYF
TRBJ2-2 TRBV5-1 . TRBD1 TGCGCCAGCAGACCGGGACAGGGGTCCACCGGGGAGCTGTTTTTT CASRPGQGSTGELFF
TRBJ1-2 TRBV9 few . TGTGCCAGCAGCGCAAGCGGCTATGGCTACACCTTC CASSASGYGYTF
TRBJ2-1 TRBV19 . . TGTGCCAGTAGTCAGGTAGCGGTCTACAATGAGCAGTTCTTC CASSQVAVYNEQFF
TRBJ2-3 TRBV7-7 . TRBD1 TGTGCCAGCAGCCGACAGGGGGGTGCAGATACGCAGTATTTT CASSRQGGADTQYF
TRBJ1-1 TRBV7-9 once TRBD1 TGTGCCAGCAGCGGGGGACGAAAAAACAGGGGGCGCGACACTGAAGCTTTCTTT CASSGGRKNRGRDTEAFF
TRBJ1-1 TRBV5-5 medium-sized . TGTGCCAGCAGGCAGGACTTGAACACTGAAGCTTTCTTT CASRQDLNTEAFF
TRBJ1-1 TRBV15 few . TGTGCCACCAGCCCCGGGCAGGGCTTAATGAACACTGAAGCTTTCTTT CATSPGQGLMNTEAFF
TRBJ2-5 TRBV7-9 . TRBD1 TGTGCCAGCAGCCCAAGACCGGGACAGGGAAAAGAGACCCAGTACTTC CASSPRPGQGKETQYF
TRBJ2-4 TRBV25-1 few . TGTGCCAGCGGAGGGGGGGCCCTCGGCGACATTCAGTACTTC CASGGGALGDIQYF
TRBJ2-3 TRBV15 . TRBD1 TGTGCCACCGGCAGAGGTCCGGGACAGGGGGCCTCAGATACGCAGTATTTT CATGRGPGQGASDTQYF
TRBJ2-1 TRBV9 once . TGTGCCAGCAGCGTAGGGGGAGATGAGCAGTTCTTC CASSVGGDEQFF
TRBJ2-7 TRBV7-9 . TRBD1 TGTGCCAGCAGCTCTGACAGGGGGCCCCCCTACGAGCAGTACTTC CASSSDRGPPYEQYF
TRBJ2-5 TRBV30 . . TGTGCCTGGAGTGTACCAACAGGGAGAGAGACCCAGTACTTC CAWSVPTGRETQYF
TRBJ2-7 TRBV9 . . TGTGCCAGCAGCGTAGGAGGGTGGTCCGAGCAGTACTTC CASSVGGWSEQYF
TRBJ2-3 TRBV5-1 . . TGCGCCAGCAGCTTGGAAATTATGACAGATACGCAGTATTTT CASSLEIMTDTQYF
TRBJ1-6 TRBV2 . TRBD1 TGTGCCAGCAGTGGACAGGGGGCCAATTCACCCCTCCACTTT CASSGQGANSPLHF
TRBJ1-2 TRBV7-8 . TRBD1 TGTGCCAGCAGCTTTGCCGGGACAGGGAGCTATGGCTACACCTTC CASSFAGTGSYGYTF
TRBJ2-5 TRBV30 . . TGTGCCTGGAGTGTCGGGGTTGGGACCCAGTACTTC CAWSVGVGTQYF
TRBJ2-7 TRBV4-2 once . TGTGCCAGCAGCCAGGGGGGAGAGTCCTACGAGCAGTACTTC CASSQGGESYEQYF
TRBJ1-1 TRBV30 . . TGTGCCTGGAGTCCGACAGGTTTGGAGACTGAAGCTTTCTTT CAWSPTGLETEAFF
TRBJ2-4 TRBV30 . . TGTGCCTGGAGTGGAGACCCTGCGGTTGACATTCAGTACTTC CAWSGDPAVDIQYF
TRBJ2-4 TRBV29-1 once . TGCAGCGTTTCAGGGGAACCCAAAAACATTCAGTACTTC CSVSGEPKNIQYF
TRBJ2-7 TRBV11-1 . TRBD1 TGTGCCAGCAGCTCACCGGGACAGGGGGCTTGGGAGCAGTACTTC CASSSPGQGAWEQYF
TRBJ1-1 TRBV28 . . TGTGCCAGCAGTATGGCGAACACTGAAGCTTTCTTT CASSMANTEAFF
TRBJ1-5 TRBV2 few TRBD1 TGTGCCAGCAGTGAAGCGCTTCGGGACAGTAGCAATCAGCCCCAGCATTTT CASSEALRDSSNQPQHF
TRBJ2-1 TRBV30 . TRBD2 TGTGCCTGGAGTGTACGGCCTAGCGGGAGGGGGTCCTACAATGAGCAGTTCTTC CAWSVRPSGRGSYNEQFF
TRBJ2-5 TRBV6-1 few TRBD1 TGTGCCAGCAGCGAGGGGGCTCGGGAGACCCAGTACTTC CASSEGARETQYF
TRBJ2-1 TRBV14 . TRBD2 TGTGCCAGCAGCCAAGATATAGCGGGATTCTCCTACAATGAGCAGTTCTTC CASSQDIAGFSYNEQFF
TRBJ2-5 TRBV11-2 . . TGTGCCAGCAGGCTCCACCGGGGAGGAGAGACCCAGTACTTC CASRLHRGGETQYF
TRBJ1-4 TRBV19 once . TGTGCCAGTAGTAAGGACTCTGGAGGGACTAATGAAAAACTGTTTTTT CASSKDSGGTNEKLFF
TRBJ2-1 TRBV5-1 . TRBD2 TGCGCCAGCAGCCCGACTAGCGGGGTAGGGAATGAGCAGTTCTTC CASSPTSGVGNEQFF
TRBJ1-1 TRBV9 once . TGTGCCAGCAGCGTAGGGGGCGGTGGAACTGAAGCTTTCTTT CASSVGGGGTEAFF
TRBJ1-2 TRBV13 . . TGTGCCAGCAGTAAACGAAGCGGATCCTATGGCTACACCTTC CASSKRSGSYGYTF
TRBJ2-1 TRBV6-1 . . TGTGCCAGCAGTGAGACCGGGTACGATCTTGAGCAGTTCTTC CASSETGYDLEQFF